Each of the 2 T cell receptor beta chains below was sequenced from the same sample in a study of T cell responses to AZD1222 COVID-19 vaccine. Some clones are missing from TCRdb's copy, which holds only in-frame ones; the method was immunoSEQ multiplex PCR. The sample shows about 100,000 clones, about 90% of them seen only once. The sequences come from peripheral blood, collected on day 0 of AZD1222 vaccination. The receptors here all came from an adult in good health.

This rearrangement joins TRBV28 to TRBJ2-3, with 8 bases matching TRBD2. The CDR3 totals 16 residues. The germline V gene has CDR1 MDHEN and CDR2 SYDVKM. Trimming removed 4 bases from V and 2 bases from J; junction bases left unmatched: 8. The CDR3 here is CASSSLQLAVTDTQYF. The CDR3 DNA reads as TGTGCCAGCAGTTCCCTCCAACTAGCGGTCACAGATACGCAGTATTTT.

The chain carries TRBV6-6 and TRBJ2-7; 10 nucleotides line up with TRBD1. Trimming removed 5 bases from V and 5 bases from J; junction bases left unmatched: 15. Germline V gives CDR1 MNHNY, CDR2 SVGAGI (reference sequence). The CDR3 runs 17 residues. CDR3 in DNA: TGTGCCAGCAGTCCCCGACAGGGGGCCCCCTTAATGAACGAGCAGTACTTC. It translates to CASSPRQGAPLMNEQYF.